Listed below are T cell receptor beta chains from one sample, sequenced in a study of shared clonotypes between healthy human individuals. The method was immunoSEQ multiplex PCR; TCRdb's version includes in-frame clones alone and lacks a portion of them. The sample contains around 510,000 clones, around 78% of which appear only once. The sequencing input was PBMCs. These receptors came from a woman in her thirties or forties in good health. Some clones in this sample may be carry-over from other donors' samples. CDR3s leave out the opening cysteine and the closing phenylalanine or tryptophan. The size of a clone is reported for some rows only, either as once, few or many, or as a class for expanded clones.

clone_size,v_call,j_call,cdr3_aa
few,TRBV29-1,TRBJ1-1,SVVGGRSYTEAF
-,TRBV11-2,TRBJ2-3,ASSLIKGKGTADTQY
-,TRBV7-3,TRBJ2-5,ASSLSRLDQETQY
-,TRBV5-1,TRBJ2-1,ASQLAGGPFSQVGQGPYARF
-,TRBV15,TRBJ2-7,ATRWSGGGDEQY
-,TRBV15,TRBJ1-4,ATSSRGREKLF
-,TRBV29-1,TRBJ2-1,SAVPGQGAGEQF
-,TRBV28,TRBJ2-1,ASSSYRDRDNEQF
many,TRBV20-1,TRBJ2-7,SASVNYEQY
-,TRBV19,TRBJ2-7,ASSSLATYEQY
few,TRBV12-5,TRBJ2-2,ASGLGQGGAGELF
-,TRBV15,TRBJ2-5,ATSRDTSGIETQY
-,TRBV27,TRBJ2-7,ASSLVWGPTLYEQY
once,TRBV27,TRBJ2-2,ASSLDRGTGELF
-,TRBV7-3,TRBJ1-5,ASSSRQGNQPQH
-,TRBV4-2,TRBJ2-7,ASSRAGTGADEQY
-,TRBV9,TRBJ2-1,ASSEAGDLNEQF
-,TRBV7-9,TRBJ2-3,ASSRQGAWTDTQY
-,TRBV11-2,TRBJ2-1,ASSERQGSYNEQF
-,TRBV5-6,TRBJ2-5,ASRRLAGTQETQY
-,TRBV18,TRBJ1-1,ASSPDRVGTEAF
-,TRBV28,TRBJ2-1,ASSPGTGSYNEQF
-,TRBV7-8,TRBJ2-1,ASSIGGRALSSYNEQF
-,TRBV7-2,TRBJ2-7,ASSASSGSSYEQY
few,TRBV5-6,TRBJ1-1,ASSLGSGTEAF
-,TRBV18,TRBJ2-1,ASSPLAGRSYNEQF
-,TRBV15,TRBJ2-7,ATSGFVSGPSYEQY
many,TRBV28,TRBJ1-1,ASSAQGGAF